This T cell receptor (beta chain) was recorded in a study of T cells in Graves' hyperthyroidism and ophthalmopathy. Amplified regions were TCR beta CDR3 sequences from RNA transcripts. An initial round of RT-PCR targeting the TCR CDR3 relied on the HTBI primer set. TCRdb called the multiplex PCR reads again in MiXCR, with one record for every CDR3 protein. The table includes around 340,000 distinct CDR3 sequences, 20% to 25% detected once. Patients aged 18 to 65 had newly diagnosed hyperthyroidism lasting under 2 months. Uncontrolled infection, other autoimmune disease, pregnancy or lactation excluded patients. PBMCs stemmed from 8.5 to 10 ml fresh peripheral blood. Germline CDR1 and CDR2: SGHAT and FQNNGV. This CDR3 spans 14 amino acids. V was cut by 5 bases and J by 6 bases, with 14 bases left in between. This clonotype was observed many times.

The sequenced material came from blood. The sequence derives from a woman aged 50 to 65 with Graves' hyperthyroidism. The chain is built from TRBV11-2 and TRBJ2-1; tentatively, D is TRBD1 (7 bases). In nucleotides, the CDR3 is TGTGCCAGCAGCGCAGGGGGGAGCTCCAATGAGCAGTTCTTC. Its translation: CASSAGGSSNEQFF.